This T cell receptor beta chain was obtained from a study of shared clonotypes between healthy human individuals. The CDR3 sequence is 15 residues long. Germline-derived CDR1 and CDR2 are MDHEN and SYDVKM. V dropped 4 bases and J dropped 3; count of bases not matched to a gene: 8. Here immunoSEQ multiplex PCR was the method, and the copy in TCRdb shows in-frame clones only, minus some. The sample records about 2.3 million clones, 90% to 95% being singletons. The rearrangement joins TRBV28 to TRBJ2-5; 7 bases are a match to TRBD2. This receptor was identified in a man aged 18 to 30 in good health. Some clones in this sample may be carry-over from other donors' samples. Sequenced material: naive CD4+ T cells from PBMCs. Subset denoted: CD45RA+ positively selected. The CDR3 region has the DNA TGTGCCAGCAGTTCCCCTACTAGCGTAAAAGAGACCCAGTACTTC. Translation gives CASSSPTSVKETQYF.